Shown below are 14 T cell receptor beta chains from a single sample sequenced in a study of response to subunit inactivated influenza vaccine. Each CDR3 protein gets one entry after TCRdb re-called the RT-PCR reads with MiXCR. Of more than 550,000 distinct CDR3 sequences in the sample, roughly 12% are singletons; the top ten hold about 10%. Material: PBMCs from blood, obtained on the day of vaccination. Source of these receptors: a man in his forties or fifties who received an inactivated influenza vaccine.

The chain combines TRBV28 with TRBJ2-2; D is unclear. This CDR3 has 12 residues. Deletions cut 10 bases from V and 1 base from J, with 7 bases between. Germline V gene data show CDR1 as MDHEN and CDR2 as SYDVKM. The CDR3 loop reads CATSVNTGELFF. DNA for the CDR3: TGTGCCACCTCAGTGAACACCGGGGAGCTGTTTTTT.

This clonotype has a count of ten or more. The CDR3 DNA is TGTGCCAGCAGCATACGACAGAGGACTGAAGCTTTCTTT. Residues: CASSIRQRTEAFF. The chain recombines TRBV7-9 with TRBJ1-1, with D perhaps TRBD1 (5 bases). Germline CDR1 and CDR2: SEHNR and FQNEAQ (reference sequence). Trimming stripped 5 bases from V and 5 bases from J, with 12 bases between. The CDR3 is 13 residues long.

This clonotype showed up just a few times. V and J are TRBV12-3 or TRBV12-4 and TRBJ2-7; D call uncertain. The CDR3 contains 12 residues. Trimming took 6 bases from V and 3 from J, leaving 9 bases between them. The CDR3 here is CASSDPSYEQYF. In DNA form, the CDR3 reads TGTGCCAGCAGCGACCCTAGCTACGAGCAGTACTTC.

V gene TRBV12-3 or TRBV12-4 combines with J gene TRBJ2-1, with a weak D call TRBD2 (5 bases). The CDR3 has 12 amino acids. Trimming pared 5 bases from V and 6 bases from J, leaving 8 bases between. The CDR3 DNA is TGTGCCAGCAGTCACCGGGGCAATGAGCAGTTCTTC. Amino acid sequence: CASSHRGNEQFF.

This clonotype was seen many times. J is TRBJ2-1 and V is TRBV4-3, with TRBD2 as a possible D gene (5 bases). Germline lookup yields CDR1 LGHNA and CDR2 YSLEER. The CDR3 contains 14 residues. The germline V and J ends were trimmed by 0 bases and 5 bases, with 8 bases remaining between them. The CDR3 DNA reads as TGCGCCAGCAGCCAAGATCTGAGGGACAATGAGCAGTTCTTC. Protein: CASSQDLRDNEQFF.

This clonotype occurred a few times. The chain combines TRBV20-1 with TRBJ2-7; no definite D call. The germline gives CDR1 DFQATT, CDR2 SNEGSKA (reference sequence). Trimming pared 2 bases from V and 1 base from J, leaving 6 bases between. This CDR3 has 12 amino acids. The CDR3 region has the DNA TGCAGTGCTAGATGGGCTTCCTACGAGCAGTACTTC. Protein sequence: CSARWASYEQYF.

V is TRBV10-3 and J is TRBJ2-3; tentatively, D is TRBD1 (5 bases). Per the germline V gene, CDR1 is ENHRY and CDR2 is SYGVKD. The germline V and J ends were trimmed by 3 bases and 0 bases, with 10 bases remaining between them. This CDR3 has 15 residues. This chain's CDR3 is CAISDRQMSTDTQYF. The CDR3 DNA reads as TGTGCCATCAGTGACCGACAGATGAGCACAGATACGCAGTATTTT.

The sample holds a few counts of this clonotype. The chain links TRBV6-1 to TRBJ2-3; 8 positions match TRBD2. With V trimmed by 6 bases and J by 5 bases, 16 bases remained unmatched. The CDR3 totals 17 residues. Per the germline V gene, CDR1 is MNHNS and CDR2 is SASEGT. The DNA of the CDR3 is TGTGCCAGCAGCCATGGGACTAGGGTCCAAGGTAGAGATACGCAGTATTTT. This translates into CASSHGTRVQGRDTQYF.

J is TRBJ2-3 and V is TRBV9; TRBD2 matches at 9 bases. Trimming cost V 0 bases and J 2 bases; bases outside gene matches: 4. Per the germline V gene, CDR1 is SGDLS and CDR2 is YYNGEE. The CDR3 sequence is 16 residues long. The DNA of the CDR3 is TGTGCCAGCAGCGTAGAAGCGGGAGGACCCACAGATACGCAGTATTTT. As protein: CASSVEAGGPTDTQYF.

The J gene is TRBJ2-7, the V gene TRBV27; 7 bases fit TRBD2. The germline V gene encodes CDR1 MNHEY and CDR2 SMNVEV (reference sequence). The CDR3 runs to 14 residues. The V gene end was trimmed by 5 bases and the J gene end by 3 bases; junction bases not matched to a gene: 7. The CDR3 spells CASSPGTTSYEQYF. The CDR3 nucleotides are TGTGCCAGCAGTCCAGGGACTACCAGCTACGAGCAGTACTTC.

With regard to this clonotype: The junction departs from germline at one end; a sequencing error may be responsible. This chain joins TRBV2 and TRBJ2-3; TRBD2 aligns across 9 bases. Germline V gene sequence: CDR1 SNHLY, CDR2 FYNNEI. The CDR3 loop spans 19 amino acids. CDR3 DNA sequence: TGTACCAGCGGTCCCTGGAGGCGGGGGGGCCTTTTTAAGGGATATACGCAGTATTTT. It translates to CTSGPWRRGGLFKGYTQYF.

In its sample, this clonotype was seen many times. V and J are TRBV4-2 and TRBJ2-5, with unresolved D. Per germline, CDR1 LGHNA and CDR2 YNFKEQ. The CDR3 sequence is 13 residues long. V lost 1 base and J 1 base, leaving 4 bases between the germline ends. CDR3 amino acids: CASSQGTQETQYF. The CDR3 DNA reads TGTGCCAGCAGCCAAGGCACCCAAGAGACCCAGTACTTC.

This clonotype was counted between two and nine times. The chain uses TRBV2 and TRBJ2-7; D unclear. Germline-derived CDR1 and CDR2 are SNHLY and FYNNEI. Trimming pared 4 bases from V and 6 bases from J, leaving 10 bases between. This CDR3 has 12 amino acids. DNA for the CDR3: TGTGCCAGCAGTGTGGTAGGATCCGAGCAGTACTTC. This encodes CASSVVGSEQYF.

On this clonotype itself: An end of the junction does not agree with germline; a read error may underlie this. This chain connects TRBV20-1 to TRBJ2-4, with D unclear. CDR3 length: 15 residues. Germline assignment: CDR1 DFQATT and CDR2 SNEGSKA (reference sequence). The CDR3, as DNA: TGCAGTGCTCGAGAGAATATTCTAGCCAAAAACATTCAGTACTTC. Translation: CSARENILAKNIQYF.